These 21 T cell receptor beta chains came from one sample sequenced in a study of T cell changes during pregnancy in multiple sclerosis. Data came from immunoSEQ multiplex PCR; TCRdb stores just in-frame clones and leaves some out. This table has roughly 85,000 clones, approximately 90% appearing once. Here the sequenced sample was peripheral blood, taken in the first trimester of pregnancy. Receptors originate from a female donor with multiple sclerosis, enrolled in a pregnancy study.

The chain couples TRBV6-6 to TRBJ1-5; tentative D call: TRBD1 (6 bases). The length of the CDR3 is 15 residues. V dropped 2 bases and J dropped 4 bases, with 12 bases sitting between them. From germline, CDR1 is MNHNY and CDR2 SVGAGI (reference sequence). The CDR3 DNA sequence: TGTGCCAGCAGTTACCGGTCAACAGGGAATCAGCCCCAGCATTTT. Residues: CASSYRSTGNQPQHF.

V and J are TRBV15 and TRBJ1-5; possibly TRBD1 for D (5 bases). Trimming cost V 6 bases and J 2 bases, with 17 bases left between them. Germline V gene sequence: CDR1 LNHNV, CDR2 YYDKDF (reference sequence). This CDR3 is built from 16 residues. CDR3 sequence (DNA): TGTGCCACCAGTACACGACAGTCTGCTGGCAATCAGCCCCAGCATTTT. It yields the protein CATSTRQSAGNQPQHF.

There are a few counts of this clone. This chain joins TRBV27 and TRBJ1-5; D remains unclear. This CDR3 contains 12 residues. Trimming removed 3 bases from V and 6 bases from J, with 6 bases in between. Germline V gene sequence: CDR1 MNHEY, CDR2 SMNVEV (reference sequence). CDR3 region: CASSFLGQPQHF. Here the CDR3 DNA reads TGTGCCAGCAGTTTCCTAGGTCAGCCCCAGCATTTT.

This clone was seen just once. The CDR3 coding sequence is TGTGCCAGCAGCTTGAGGGGGAATAATTCACCCCTCCACTTT. As protein: CASSLRGNNSPLHF. The chain joins TRBV5-4 to TRBJ1-6; tentatively, D is TRBD1 (6 bases). The V gene lost 1 base and the J gene lost 5 bases, with 7 bases spanning the gap. Germline V gene lookup returns CDR1 SGHNT and CDR2 YYREEE (reference sequence). The CDR3 contains 14 residues.

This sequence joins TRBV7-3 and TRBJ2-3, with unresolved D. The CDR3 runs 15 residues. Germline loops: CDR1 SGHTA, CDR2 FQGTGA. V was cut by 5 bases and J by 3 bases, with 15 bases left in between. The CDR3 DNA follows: TGTGCCAGCAGCCCTGGCGGTCTTGCTACAGATACGCAGTATTTT. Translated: CASSPGGLATDTQYF.

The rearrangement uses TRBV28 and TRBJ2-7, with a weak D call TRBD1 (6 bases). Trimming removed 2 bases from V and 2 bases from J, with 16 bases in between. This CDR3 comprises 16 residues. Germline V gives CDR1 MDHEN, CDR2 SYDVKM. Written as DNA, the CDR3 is TGTGCCAGCAGTTTAAGGGGGTACTACCAACCCTACGAGCAGTACTTC. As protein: CASSLRGYYQPYEQYF.

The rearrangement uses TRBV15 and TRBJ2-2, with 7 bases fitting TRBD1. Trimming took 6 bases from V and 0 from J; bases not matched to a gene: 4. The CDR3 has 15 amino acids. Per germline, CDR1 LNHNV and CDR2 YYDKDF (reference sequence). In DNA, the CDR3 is TGTGCCACCAGTCCCGGGACAGCGAACACCGGGGAGCTGTTTTTT. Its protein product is CATSPGTANTGELFF.

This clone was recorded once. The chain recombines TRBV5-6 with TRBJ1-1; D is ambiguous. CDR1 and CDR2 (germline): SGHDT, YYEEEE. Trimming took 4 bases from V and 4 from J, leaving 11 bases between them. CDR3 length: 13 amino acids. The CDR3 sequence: CASSGVGSTEAFF. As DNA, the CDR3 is TGTGCCAGCAGCGGTGTGGGGAGCACTGAAGCTTTCTTT.

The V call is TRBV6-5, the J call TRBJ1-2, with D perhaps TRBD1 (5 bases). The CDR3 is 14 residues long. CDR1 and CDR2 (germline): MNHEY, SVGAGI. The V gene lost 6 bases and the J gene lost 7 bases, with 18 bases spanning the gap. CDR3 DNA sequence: TGTGCCAGCAGCAGAGGGACTCCGGTCGGTGGCTACACCTTC. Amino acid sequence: CASSRGTPVGGYTF.

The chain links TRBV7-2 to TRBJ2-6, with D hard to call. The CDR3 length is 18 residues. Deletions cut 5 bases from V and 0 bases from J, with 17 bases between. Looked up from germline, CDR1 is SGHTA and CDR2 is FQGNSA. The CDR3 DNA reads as TGTGCCAGCAGCCTCATTATCGCGGCTACCTCTGGGGCCAACGTCCTGACTTTC. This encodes CASSLIIAATSGANVLTF.

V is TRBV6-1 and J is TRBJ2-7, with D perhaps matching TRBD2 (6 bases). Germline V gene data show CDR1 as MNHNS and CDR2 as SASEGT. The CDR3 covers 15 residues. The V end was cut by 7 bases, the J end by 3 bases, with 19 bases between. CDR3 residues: CASIIRDFSVYEQYF. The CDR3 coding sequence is TGTGCCAGCATTATCCGGGACTTTTCAGTCTACGAGCAGTACTTC.

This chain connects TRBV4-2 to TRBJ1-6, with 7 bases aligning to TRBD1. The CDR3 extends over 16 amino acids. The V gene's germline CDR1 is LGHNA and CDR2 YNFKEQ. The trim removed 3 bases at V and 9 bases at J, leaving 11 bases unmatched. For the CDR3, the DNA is TGTGCCAGCAGCCAGGACACCGGGACAGTTCGTTCACCCCTCCACTTT. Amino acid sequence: CASSQDTGTVRSPLHF.

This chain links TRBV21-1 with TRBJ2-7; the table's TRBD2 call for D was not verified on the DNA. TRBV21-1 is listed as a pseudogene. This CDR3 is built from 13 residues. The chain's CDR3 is CASPGLRYYEQYF. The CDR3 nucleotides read TGTGCCAGCCCCGGGTTGCGGTACTACGAGCAGTACTTC.

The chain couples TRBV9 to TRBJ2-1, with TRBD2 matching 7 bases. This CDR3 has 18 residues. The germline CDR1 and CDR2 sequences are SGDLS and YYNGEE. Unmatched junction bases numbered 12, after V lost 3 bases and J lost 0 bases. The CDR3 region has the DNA TGTGCCAGCAGCGCCCTCCTCATAGCGGGTGCCTCCTACAATGAGCAGTTCTTC. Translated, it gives CASSALLIAGASYNEQFF.

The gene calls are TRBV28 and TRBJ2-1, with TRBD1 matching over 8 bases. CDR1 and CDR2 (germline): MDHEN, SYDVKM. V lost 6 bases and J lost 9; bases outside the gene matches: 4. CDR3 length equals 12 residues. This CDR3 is CASSPDRGEQFF. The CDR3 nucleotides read TGTGCCAGCAGCCCTGACAGGGGTGAGCAGTTCTTC. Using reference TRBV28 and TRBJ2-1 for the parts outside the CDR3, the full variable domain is DVKVTQSSRYLVKRTGEKVFLECVQDMDHENMFWYRQDPGLGLRLIYFSYDVKMKEKGDIPEGYSVSREKKERFSLILESASTNQTSMYLCASSPDRGEQFFGPGTRLTVL.

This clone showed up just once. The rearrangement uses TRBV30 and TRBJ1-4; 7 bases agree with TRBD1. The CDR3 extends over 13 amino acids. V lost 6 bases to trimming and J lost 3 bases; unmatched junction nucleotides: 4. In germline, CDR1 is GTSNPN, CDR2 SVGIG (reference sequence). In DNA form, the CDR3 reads TGTGCCTGTCCGACAGGGTCTAATGAAAAACTGTTTTTT. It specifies CACPTGSNEKLFF.

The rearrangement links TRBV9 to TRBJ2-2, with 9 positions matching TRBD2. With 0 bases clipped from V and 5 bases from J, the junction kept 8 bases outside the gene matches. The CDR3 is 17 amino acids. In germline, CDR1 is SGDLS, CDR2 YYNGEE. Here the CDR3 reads CASSVVPAGGPTGELFF. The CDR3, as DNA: TGTGCCAGCAGCGTAGTCCCCGCGGGGGGGCCTACCGGGGAGCTGTTTTTT.

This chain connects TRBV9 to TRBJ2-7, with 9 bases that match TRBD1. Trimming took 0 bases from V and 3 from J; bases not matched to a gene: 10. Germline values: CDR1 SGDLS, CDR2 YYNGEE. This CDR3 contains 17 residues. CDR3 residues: CASSVGLGTGPFYEQYF. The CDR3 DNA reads TGTGCCAGCAGCGTAGGCCTTGGGACAGGGCCGTTCTACGAGCAGTACTTC.

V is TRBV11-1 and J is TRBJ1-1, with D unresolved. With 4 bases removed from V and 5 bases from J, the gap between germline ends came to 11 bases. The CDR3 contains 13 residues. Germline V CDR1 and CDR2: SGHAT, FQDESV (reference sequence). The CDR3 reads CASSSGSPTEAFF. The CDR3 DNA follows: TGTGCCAGCAGCTCCGGGTCTCCTACTGAAGCTTTCTTT.

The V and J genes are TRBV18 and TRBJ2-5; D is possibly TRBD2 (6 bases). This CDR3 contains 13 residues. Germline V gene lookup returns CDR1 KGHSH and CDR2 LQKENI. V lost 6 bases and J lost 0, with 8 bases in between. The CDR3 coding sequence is TGTGCCAGCTCCCGGGGGTACCAAGAGACCCAGTACTTC. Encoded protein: CASSRGYQETQYF.

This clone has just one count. The CDR3 region has the DNA TGTGCCAGCAGGGTCGACAGCGGGGGGCCCGGAGATACGCAGTATTTT. Translated, it gives CASRVDSGGPGDTQYF. The genes are TRBV9 and TRBJ2-3; 9 nucleotides align to TRBD2. Germline V lookup: CDR1 SGDLS, CDR2 YYNGEE. This CDR3 region has 16 residues. J lost 5 bases, V lost 5 bases, and 12 bases had no gene match.